These 21 T cell receptor beta chains originate from one sample sequenced in a study of beta chain features in type 1 diabetes (dated by TCRdb to 2016 to 2019). What the research found in general, with its limitations: Type 1 diabetes patients showed a moderate but significant shortening of TCRB CDR3 length in all four CD4+ subsets.

The library was prepared using the immunoSEQ multiplex PCR assay. The High Capacity cDNA Reverse Transcription Kit was used to reverse transcribe all of the isolated RNA, meaning that expressed TCRB transcripts were what got sequenced. Sourced from immuneACCESS, this table was stored by TCRdb with only in-frame sequences that have V and J called. A share of the clones is absent; for the studies checked, an unresolved V gene accounts for under half, and the remainder has no known explanation. The sample table lists roughly 700,000 clones, about an eighth of them with a count of one. Jointly, the top ten make up about 0.02% of the sample. For these receptors, no antigen is known. The sample consisted of naive CD4+ T cells from blood. According to the study, the label for this sample's cell subset or site signals: true naive CD4+ T cells. The receptors originated from a man aged 18-30 years with type 1 diabetes.

The rearrangement links TRBV2 to TRBJ2-3, with unresolved D. Trimming took off 8 bases at V and 0 bases at J, with 15 bases between the two ends. Germline assignment: CDR1 SNHLY and CDR2 FYNNEI. The CDR3 spans 15 residues. CDR3 sequence: CASPKADPSTDTQYF. For the CDR3, the DNA is TGTGCCAGCCCGAAGGCAGATCCTAGCACAGATACGCAGTATTTT.

The rearrangement uses TRBV5-8 and TRBJ2-4; maybe TRBD1 (5 bases). V was pared by 1 base and J by 13 bases, with 9 bases between. Per germline, CDR1 SGHTS and CDR2 YDEGEE. This CDR3 region has 11 residues. CDR3 region: CASSLTGPQYF. The CDR3 region has the DNA TGTGCCAGCAGCTTGACAGGTCCACAGTACTTC. Complete variable domain (other parts from reference TRBV5-8 and TRBJ2-4): EAGVTQSPTHLIKTRGQQATLRCSPISGHTSVYWYQQALGLGLQFLLWYDEGEERNRGNFPPRFSGRQFPNYSSELNVNALELEDSALYLCASSLTGPQYFGAGTRLSVL.

The chain has TRBV28 and TRBJ2-7; 7 bases map to TRBD1. J was trimmed by 1 base and V by 5 bases; bases with no gene match: 5. CDR1 MDHEN and CDR2 SYDVKM come from the germline V gene. The CDR3 has 14 residues. Here the CDR3 DNA reads TGTGCCAGCAGTCCCGACAGGGTTTCCTACGAGCAGTACTTC. It specifies CASSPDRVSYEQYF.

The J gene is TRBJ1-1, the V gene TRBV4-1, with TRBD1 identical over 7 bases. CDR1 and CDR2 from the germline V gene are MGHRA and YSYEKL. After removal of 0 bases from V and 4 bases from J, the junction contained 23 bases not matched to a gene. The CDR3 spans 21 residues. The CDR3: CASSQDRYRGTAKMSSTEAFF. CDR3 DNA: TGCGCCAGCAGCCAAGATAGGTACCGTGGGACAGCCAAAATGTCCAGCACTGAAGCTTTCTTT.

This clone has just a few counts. The rearrangement links TRBV30 to TRBJ1-1, with 7 bases fitting TRBD1. The CDR3 is 12 amino acids. The germline gives CDR1 GTSNPN, CDR2 SVGIG (reference sequence). The V gene end was trimmed by 5 bases and the J gene end by 5 bases; junction bases not matched to a gene: 5. The DNA for the CDR3 is TGTGCCTGGTACAGGGGAGGAACTGAAGCTTTCTTT. This encodes CAWYRGGTEAFF.

The genes are TRBV7-2 and TRBJ1-5, with TRBD1 as a possible D gene (6 bases). The V end lost 5 bases, the J end lost 7 bases, and 18 bases lay between the germline ends. Per germline, CDR1 SGHTA and CDR2 FQGNSA. CDR3 length equals 15 residues. CDR3 sequence (DNA): TGTGCCAGCAGCCAAAGGGGGGGCGCAGGACAGCCCCAGCATTTT. It encodes CASSQRGGAGQPQHF.

The rearrangement uses TRBV4-1 and TRBJ1-2; D is undetermined. The germline CDR1 and CDR2 sequences are MGHRA and YSYEKL. The length of the CDR3 is 14 residues. V was clipped by 0 bases and J by 8 bases, with 13 bases between them. CDR3 sequence reads: CASSQDQDLGGYTF. DNA for the CDR3: TGCGCCAGCAGCCAAGATCAAGACCTCGGGGGCTACACCTTC.

This clone has a handful of counts. The chain carries TRBV28 and TRBJ2-5, with TRBD2 identical over 9 bases. This CDR3 has 16 amino acids. V was clipped by 6 bases and J by 10 bases; unmatched bases: 18. Germline CDR1 reads MDHEN; CDR2 reads SYDVKM. Here the CDR3 DNA reads TGTGCCAGCAGACCAACCCTAGCGGGGTCCCTTTCGGGCCAGTACTTC. It codes for CASRPTLAGSLSGQYF. The full variable domain, completed using reference TRBV28 and TRBJ2-5, is DVKVTQSSRYLVKRTGEKVFLECVQDMDHENMFWYRQDPGLGLRLIYFSYDVKMKEKGDIPEGYSVSREKKERFSLILESASTNQTSMYLCASRPTLAGSLSGQYFGPGTRLLVL.

The chain combines TRBV9 with TRBJ2-7; TRBD2 is a possible D gene (6 bases). The CDR3 runs 15 residues. The V gene lost 3 bases and the J gene lost 0 bases, with 13 bases spanning the gap. Germline V gene lookup returns CDR1 SGDLS and CDR2 YYNGEE. The CDR3 is CASSGAGHGSYEQYF. CDR3 nucleotides: TGTGCCAGCAGCGGGGCGGGGCACGGCTCCTACGAGCAGTACTTC. Full variable domain (remainder filled in from reference TRBV9 and TRBJ2-7): DSGVTQTPKHLITATGQRVTLRCSPRSGDLSVYWYQQSLDQGLQFLIQYYNGEERAKGNILERFSAQQFPDLHSELNLSSLELGDSALYFCASSGAGHGSYEQYFGPGTRLTVT.

The V gene is TRBV6-5, the J gene TRBJ2-3; D is unresolved. Per germline, CDR1 MNHEY and CDR2 SVGAGI. The CDR3 has 12 residues. V was clipped by 6 bases and J by 6 bases, with 10 bases between them. CDR3 in DNA: TGTGCCAGCAGGACGTTAAGCGATACGCAGTATTTT. Translation: CASRTLSDTQYF.

The chain links TRBV13 to TRBJ1-6; no firm D call. V was shortened by 1 base and J by 8 bases, with 15 bases between the two germline ends. The germline V gene encodes CDR1 PRHDT and CDR2 FYEKMQ (reference sequence). This CDR3 contains 16 residues. CDR3 amino acids: CASSLVSRDGYSPLHF. The CDR3 DNA is TGTGCCAGCAGCTTAGTGAGTAGGGATGGGTATTCACCCCTCCACTTT.

Remarks on this clone: The same CDR3 arises from other DNA sequences in this sample as well. The chain recombines TRBV9 with TRBJ2-5; D possibly corresponds to TRBD2 (5 bases). Trimming shortened V by 0 bases and J by 2 bases, and 5 bases separated the two germline ends. Germline lookup yields CDR1 SGDLS and CDR2 YYNGEE. The length of the CDR3 is 13 residues. CDR3 bases: TGTGCCAGCAGCGTAGCGGGGCAAGAGACCCAGTACTTC. Its translation: CASSVAGQETQYF.

The chain recombines TRBV9 with TRBJ2-1; D is tentatively TRBD1 or TRBD2 (5 bases each). Per germline, CDR1 SGDLS and CDR2 YYNGEE. This CDR3 contains 15 residues. V lost 4 bases to trimming and J lost 9 bases, with 20 bases between them. The CDR3 nucleotides read TGTGCCAGCAGCCCCCGGGACGGGGAAAGAGGTGAGCAGTTCTTC. Protein: CASSPRDGERGEQFF.

This chain links TRBV19 with TRBJ2-7, with D possibly TRBD1 on 6 matching bases. Trimming cost V 4 bases and J 0 bases, with 13 bases left between them. The CDR3 has 15 residues. Germline loops: CDR1 LNHDA, CDR2 SQIVND (reference sequence). CDR3 region: CASSTTGLSSYEQYF. In DNA, the CDR3 is TGTGCCAGTAGTACAACAGGGTTGAGCTCCTACGAGCAGTACTTC.

This clone was observed a handful of times. This chain connects TRBV7-2 to TRBJ2-1, with D perhaps matching TRBD2 (6 bases). Trimming removed 4 bases from V and 9 bases from J, with 22 bases in between. The CDR3 runs 16 residues. Per the germline V gene, CDR1 is SGHTA and CDR2 is FQGNSA. The CDR3 region is CASSSYSSALHSEQFF. The CDR3 DNA is TGTGCCAGCAGCTCCTATTCTAGCGCCCTACATAGTGAGCAGTTCTTC.

The V gene is TRBV19, the J gene TRBJ1-4, with a tentative D call TRBD1 (6 bases). The CDR3 is 14 amino acids. The V gene's germline CDR1 is LNHDA and CDR2 SQIVND (reference sequence). V lost 7 bases and J 7 bases, leaving 16 bases between the germline ends. The CDR3: CASTAQGASEKLFF. CDR3 in DNA: TGTGCCAGTACTGCACAGGGCGCGAGTGAAAAACTGTTTTTT.

On this clone itself: This same CDR3 is encoded by further DNA sequences in the sample. This chain joins TRBV4-1 and TRBJ1-2; 8 nucleotides align to TRBD1. Germline assignment: CDR1 MGHRA and CDR2 YSYEKL. Losses at the gene ends were 3 bases for V and 2 bases for J; bases not matched to a gene: 5. This CDR3 is 15 amino acids long. The CDR3 sequence is CASSQGGQENYGYTF. The CDR3 nucleotides read TGCGCCAGCAGCCAGGGGGGACAGGAAAACTATGGCTACACCTTC.

The chain joins TRBV7-6 to TRBJ2-5, with D maybe TRBD2 (6 bases). The germline CDR1 and CDR2 sequences are SGHVS and FNYEAQ. This CDR3 comprises 14 residues. V lost 2 bases and J 5 bases, leaving 12 bases between the germline ends. The CDR3 spells CASSLPGVRETQYF. The DNA of the CDR3 is TGTGCCAGCAGCTTACCGGGGGTGCGGGAGACCCAGTACTTC. Full variable domain (rest looked up from reference TRBV7-6 and TRBJ2-5): GAGVSQSPRYKVTKRGQDVALRCDPISGHVSLYWYRQALGQGPEFLTYFNYEAQQDKSGLPNDRFSAERPEGSISTLTIQRTEQRDSAMYRCASSLPGVRETQYFGPGTRLLVL.

The chain employs TRBV11-2 and TRBJ2-5; D may be TRBD1 (6 bases). Trimming took 2 bases from V and 6 from J, leaving 16 bases between them. Per germline, CDR1 SGHAT and CDR2 FQNNGV. CDR3 length equals 15 residues. Written as DNA, the CDR3 is TGTGCCAGCAGCTTACAGGCAGGGGATTTGAAGACCCAGTACTTC. This translates into CASSLQAGDLKTQYF. The full variable domain, rest sourced from reference TRBV11-2 and TRBJ2-5, is EAGVAQSPRYKIIEKRQSVAFWCNPISGHATLYWYQQILGQGPKLLIQFQNNGVVDDSQLPKDRFSAERLKGVDSTLKIQPAKLEDSAVYLCASSLQAGDLKTQYFGPGTRLLVL.

This clone was seen only a few times. V gene TRBV7-4 combines with J gene TRBJ1-5; 9 positions agree with TRBD1. In germline, CDR1 is SGHVT, CDR2 SQSDAQ. The ends lost 5 bases at V and 2 bases at J; junction bases unmatched: 1. The CDR3 runs 14 residues. The CDR3 is CASSRTGGNQPQHF. The CDR3 DNA sequence: TGTGCCAGCAGCCGGACAGGGGGCAATCAGCCCCAGCATTTT.

Concerning this clone itself: This may stem from a read error, because a much larger clone lies one nucleotide away. This rearrangement joins TRBV5-4 to TRBJ2-7; D is possibly TRBD1 (6 bases). The germline CDR1 and CDR2 sequences are SGHNT and YYREEE (reference sequence). Trimming left V 4 bases short and J 3 bases short, with 8 bases between. The CDR3 consists of 12 residues. CDR3 loop: CASSADSYEQYF. The CDR3 DNA sequence: TGTGCCAGCAGCGCGGACAGCTACGAGCAGTACTTC.